These 7 T cell receptor beta chains share one sample of origin, sequenced in a study of CD8+ T cells in alopecia areata. Following extraction, RNA underwent reverse transcription to cDNA, which served as the sequencing template. Clones were sequenced by immunoSEQ multiplex PCR, and TCRdb holds only the in-frame ones, with some missing. Listed for the sample are about 270,000 clones, none seen a single time. After pooling, cutaneous lymph node cells were sorted with CD4, CD8alpha, NKG2D, NKG2ACE and other markers. Specimen: CD4+ T cells sorted from a lymph node. The receptors derive from a C3H/HeJ mouse with alopecia areata. The strain's MHC type: H2-k.

On this clone itself: Gene labels here are mouse ones. The CDR3 end is not reached by the read, which stops 4 residues before it; the germline J gene fills it in. The chain is built from TRBV19 and TRBJ2-5, with TRBD1 matching 9 bases. The germline gives CDR1 FNHDT, CDR2 SITEND (reference sequence). There are 13 residues in the CDR3. The chain's CDR3 is CASRLTGGDTQYF. Incomplete CDR3 DNA: TGTGCCAGCAGGCTGACAGGGGGGGAC. Looking up the rest from reference TRBV19 and TRBJ2-5 gives the full variable domain: GGIITQTPKFLIGQEGQKLTLKCQQNFNHDTMYWYRQDSGKGLRLIYYSITENDLQKGDLSEGYDASREKKSSFSLTVTSAQKNEMAVFLCASRLTGGDTQYFGPGTRLLVL.

This clone was found a few times. Gene labels here are mouse ones. The read ends 4 residues early relative to the CDR3; the germline J gene fills the gap. The genes are TRBV5 and TRBJ2-1; TRBD2 matches 8 bases. CDR3 length: 15 amino acids. V dropped 4 bases and J dropped 6; count of bases not matched to a gene: 8. Germline V gives CDR1 LGHNA, CDR2 YNLKQL (reference sequence). The CDR3 protein is CASSPPVGGVAEQFF. Partial CDR3 DNA: TGTGCCAGCAGCCCCCCCGTTGGGGGGGTTGCT.

Of note for this clone: The gene names given are mouse names. The CDR3 end falls 4 residues outside the read, so it is completed with the germline J gene. The V gene is TRBV13-1, the J gene TRBJ1-2, with a tentative D call TRBD1 (6 bases). Germline loops: CDR1 NSHNY, CDR2 SYGAGN. The CDR3 has 14 residues. V shed 0 bases and J shed 4 bases, with 10 bases lying between them. The DNA read from the CDR3 is TGTGCCAGCAGTGATGAAGCAGGGGCCTCC. This codes for CASSDEAGAS. The CDR3 reads in full as CASSDEAGASDYTF.

In this sample, this clone turned up a few times. Here the gene names and germline are mouse. The sequence runs out 4 residues before the end of the CDR3; the remainder is reconstructed from the germline J gene. The chain recombines TRBV13-1 with TRBJ1-1; 8 positions agree with TRBD1. V was clipped by 1 base and J by 4 bases; unmatched bases: 3. There are 14 residues in the CDR3. Germline values: CDR1 NSHNY, CDR2 SYGAGN. The CDR3 sequence: CASSDTGGVTEVFF. Partial CDR3 DNA: TGTGCCAGCAGTGATACAGGGGGAGTCACA.

This clone has more than one count but fewer than ten. Germline and genes here are mouse. The read ends 4 residues shy of where the CDR3 ends; the end is completed using the germline J gene. The J gene is TRBJ1-1, the V gene TRBV19; D is perhaps TRBD1 (5 bases). CDR1 and CDR2 from the germline V gene are FNHDT and SITEND (reference sequence). Trimming pared 10 bases from V and 3 bases from J, leaving 7 bases between. The length of the CDR3 is 10 residues. The sequenced part of the CDR3 DNA is TGTGCCGGGGGGGACACA. Residues: CAGGDT. The entire CDR3 protein is CAGGDTEVFF.

Details on this clone: Gene and germline names: mouse. The read terminates 4 residues ahead of where the CDR3 ends, so the germline J gene completes it. This chain uses TRBV1 with TRBJ1-1, with D possibly matching TRBD1 (6 bases). From germline, CDR1 is NSQYPW and CDR2 LRSPGD (reference sequence). The CDR3 is 14 amino acids. Trimming shortened V by 3 bases and J by 3 bases, and 11 bases separated the two germline ends. The CDR3 spells CTCSALQGDTEVFF. CDR3 DNA, as far as it was read: TGCACCTGCAGTGCCTTACAGGGAGACACA.

This clone has more than one count but fewer than ten. Gene names denote mouse genes. Read sequence stops 4 residues before the CDR3 end, and the germline J gene provides the missing end. The chain uses TRBV13-2 and TRBJ2-1; tentative D call: TRBD1 (6 bases). V was shortened by 5 bases and J by 4 bases, with 10 bases between the two germline ends. Per germline, CDR1 NNHNN and CDR2 SYGAGS (reference sequence). The CDR3 sequence is 13 residues long. The sequenced part of the CDR3 DNA is TGTGCCAGCGGGCCGGGACATTATGCT. It translates to CASGPGHYA. The entire CDR3 reads CASGPGHYAEQFF.